This T cell receptor beta chain emerged from a study of cytomegalovirus exposure and HLA in healthy donors. 13 Jbeta primers and 60 Vbeta primers were used for the PCR. Clones were read by immunoSEQ multiplex PCR, and TCRdb kept only the in-frame ones, dropping some. The table has 95,000 to 150,000 clones, roughly three fifths seen once. This clone has a handful of counts. This TCR came from a man aged 18 to 30 in good health and CMV-seronegative. Sequenced input: PBMCs.

The CDR3, as DNA: TGTGCCAGCCTTACAGCGAACACCGGGGAGCTGTTTTTT. Translation gives CASLTANTGELFF. J is TRBJ2-2 and V is TRBV6-6; D gene ambiguous. V dropped 8 bases and J dropped 0 bases, with 7 bases sitting between them. Germline-derived CDR1 and CDR2 are MNHNY and SVGAGI (reference sequence). This CDR3 comprises 13 residues.